A single sample gave rise to the 26 T cell receptor beta chains below, sequenced in a study of patients and donors after allogeneic stem cell transplantation. Each CDR3 protein is one row after TCRdb ran MiXCR on the RT-PCR reads. The sample has roughly 230,000 distinct CDR3 sequences, around 14% seen once; the top ten hold approximately 10%. The sequencing input was blood, either unsorted or a sorted T cell fraction (not recorded which). The source of these receptors is a human donor who was either an allogeneic HSCT recipient or a stem cell or donor lymphocyte infusion donor (not recorded which). It is not recorded whose cells these are; they may come from a transplant donor.

This clonotype was observed a few times. The rearrangement uses TRBV6-2 or TRBV6-3 and TRBJ1-4; unclear D gene. The CDR3 extends over 15 amino acids. Trimming removed 6 bases at V and 13 bases at J, with 24 bases between. Germline CDR1 reads MNHEY; CDR2 reads SVGEGT. For the CDR3, the DNA is TGTGCCAGCAGACTAGACGGCGCCCAGTTGAAAGGACTGTTTTTT. Translation gives CASRLDGAQLKGLFF.

This clonotype was seen many times. The chain combines TRBV6-2 or TRBV6-3 with TRBJ2-2; the D is unclear. Looked up from germline, CDR1 is MNHEY and CDR2 is SVGEGT. V was shortened by 0 bases and J by 2 bases, with 13 bases between the two germline ends. The length of the CDR3 is 17 residues. The CDR3 DNA reads TGTGCCAGCAGTTACTCGAAGGCCAGGAGAAACACCGGGGAGCTGTTTTTT. As protein: CASSYSKARRNTGELFF.

This clonotype was seen repeatedly, ten times or more. The rearrangement joins TRBV5-1 to TRBJ2-1; D may be TRBD2 (5 bases). Trimming left V 3 bases short and J 5 bases short, with 21 bases between. CDR1 is SGHRS and CDR2 is YFSETQ in the germline V gene. This CDR3 has 17 residues. CDR3: CASSSPPDSPGDNEQFF. The CDR3, as DNA: TGCGCCAGCAGCTCCCCTCCGGACTCCCCCGGGGACAATGAGCAGTTCTTC.

The chain couples TRBV6-2 or TRBV6-3 to TRBJ2-3; 14 bases map to TRBD2. The CDR3 has 18 residues. V dropped 1 base and J dropped 2; count of bases not matched to a gene: 5. Germline V lookup: CDR1 MNHEY, CDR2 SVGEGT. The CDR3 DNA reads TGTGCCAGCAGTTACTTGGGACTAGCGGGGGCTTACACAGATACGCAGTATTTT. It encodes CASSYLGLAGAYTDTQYF.

This clonotype appeared a few times. A single base is all that separates this from a far larger clone, so a read error is likely. This CDR3 reads CASSLRQNTGELFF. CDR3 bases: TGTGCCAGCAGCTTAAGACAGAACACCGGGGAGCTGTTTTTT. V is TRBV7-2 and J is TRBJ2-2, with no clear D. The length of the CDR3 is 14 residues. Germline-derived CDR1 and CDR2 are SGHTA and FQGNSA. Between the trimmed V and J ends, which lost 2 bases and 1 base, there was a span of 5 bases.

This clonotype was picked up one time. The chain is built from TRBV11-1 and TRBJ1-1, with 10 bases that match TRBD1. CDR3 length equals 17 residues. V was clipped by 1 base and J by 1 base; unmatched bases: 6. Per germline, CDR1 SGHAT and CDR2 FQDESV (reference sequence). The DNA of the CDR3 is TGTGCCAGCAGCTTAGGAGACAGGGGGCCGGGGAACACTGAAGCTTTCTTT. As protein: CASSLGDRGPGNTEAFF.

This clonotype ranks as medium-sized. V is TRBV29-1 and J is TRBJ1-2, with D possibly being TRBD1 (5 bases). CDR3 length: 14 amino acids. V lost 4 bases and J lost 4, with 16 bases in between. CDR1 SQVTM and CDR2 ANQGSEA come from the germline V gene. The CDR3 sequence: CSVGPPGPGYGYTF. The CDR3 DNA is TGCAGCGTTGGCCCCCCGGGGCCGGGCTATGGCTACACCTTC.

The chain recombines TRBV20-1 with TRBJ2-7; D gene unclear. Trimming removed 5 bases from V and 4 bases from J, with 6 bases in between. The CDR3 contains 10 residues. The germline gives CDR1 DFQATT, CDR2 SNEGSKA (reference sequence). The CDR3 bases are TGCAGTGCTCAAGCATACGAGCAGTACTTC. Its protein is CSAQAYEQYF.

This clonotype was seen many times. The genes are TRBV6-1 and TRBJ1-1; no definite D call. The CDR3 runs to 12 residues. Germline CDR1 and CDR2: MNHNS and SASEGT. V lost 2 bases and J lost 3, with 4 bases in between. CDR3 residues: CASSEWDTEAFF. The CDR3 bases are TGTGCCAGCAGTGAATGGGACACTGAAGCTTTCTTT.

The chain links TRBV18 to TRBJ2-7, with 9 positions matching TRBD1. Germline-derived CDR1 and CDR2 are KGHSH and LQKENI. The CDR3 runs 16 residues. J lost 5 bases, V lost 3 bases, and 11 bases had no gene match. CDR3 sequence reads: CASSPGQGRAGNEQYF. DNA for the CDR3: TGTGCCAGCTCACCCGGACAGGGGAGGGCTGGTAACGAGCAGTACTTC.

CDR3 DNA sequence: TGTGCCAGCAGCTTGGAACTAGCGAAATCGAACACCGGGGAGCTGTTTTTT. Its protein is CASSLELAKSNTGELFF. V and J are TRBV5-4 and TRBJ2-2; 7 bases map to TRBD2. Trimming took 0 bases from V and 0 from J; bases not matched to a gene: 5. CDR3 length: 17 amino acids. Germline-derived CDR1 and CDR2 are SGHNT and YYREEE (reference sequence).

This chain joins TRBV7-2 and TRBJ1-2; 9 nucleotides line up with TRBD1. With V trimmed by 3 bases and J by 4 bases, 6 bases remained unmatched. The CDR3 runs to 15 residues. The germline V gene encodes CDR1 SGHTA and CDR2 FQGNSA. The CDR3 DNA follows: TGTGCCAGCAGCTTCCTAACAGGGGGCGTCTATGGCTACACCTTC. As protein: CASSFLTGGVYGYTF.

This sequence joins TRBV29-1 and TRBJ1-2, with 9 bases fitting TRBD1. Germline loops: CDR1 SQVTM, CDR2 ANQGSEA. The V gene end was trimmed by 5 bases and the J gene end by 2 bases; junction bases not matched to a gene: 3. This CDR3 is built from 13 residues. For the CDR3, the DNA is TGCAGCGTTATTACAGGGGGCAACTATGGCTACACCTTC. Its translation: CSVITGGNYGYTF.

The chain has TRBV5-1 and TRBJ2-1; D is unclear. Germline CDR1 and CDR2: SGHRS and YFSETQ. Trimming took 2 bases from V and 10 from J, leaving 10 bases between them. The CDR3 contains 12 residues. CDR3 sequence (DNA): TGCGCCAGCAGCTTACTATTGGACGAGCAGTTCTTC. Amino acids: CASSLLLDEQFF.

This clonotype came up many times. The chain joins TRBV12-3 or TRBV12-4 to TRBJ2-6, with D unresolved. Trimming cost V 0 bases and J 3 bases, with 0 bases left between them. This CDR3 contains 13 residues. The CDR3 DNA is TGTGCCAGCAGTTTAGCTGGGGCCAACGTCCTGACTTTC. Residues: CASSLAGANVLTF.

This clonotype has ten or more counts. V and J are TRBV20-1 and TRBJ1-1, with D possibly TRBD1 on 5 matching bases. The CDR3 is made up of 14 amino acids. Trimming removed 3 bases from V and 1 base from J, with 12 bases in between. Germline CDR1 DFQATT, CDR2 SNEGSKA (reference sequence). DNA of the CDR3: TGCAGTGCTAGCCATAACCAGGGGAACACTGAAGCTTTCTTT. This codes for CSASHNQGNTEAFF.

This clonotype appeared a few times. The CDR3 loop reads CASSPPRNGPVSDTQYF. The DNA for the CDR3 is TGTGCCAGCTCACCACCGCGCAATGGACCAGTGTCAGATACGCAGTATTTT. The chain combines TRBV18 with TRBJ2-3; D uncertain. Per germline, CDR1 KGHSH and CDR2 LQKENI. This CDR3 has 17 amino acids. Trimming pared 0 bases from V and 4 bases from J, leaving 17 bases between. The whole variable domain, remainder taken from reference TRBV18 and TRBJ2-3, is NAGVMQNPRHLVRRRGQEARLRCSPMKGHSHVYWYRQLPEEGLKFMVYLQKENIIDESGMPKERFSAEFPKEGPSILRIQQVVRGDSAAYFCASSPPRNGPVSDTQYFGPGTRLTVL.

The J gene is TRBJ1-5, the V gene TRBV7-2; 8 bases agree with TRBD1. Germline CDR1 is SGHTA and CDR2 is FQGNSA. V gave up 5 bases and J gave up 7 bases; unmatched junction bases: 4. The length of the CDR3 is 13 residues. CDR3: CASSQDRGQPQHF. DNA of the CDR3: TGTGCCAGCAGCCAAGACAGGGGACAGCCCCAGCATTTT.

This clonotype was recorded a few times. The chain has TRBV5-1 and TRBJ2-5; 10 bases align to TRBD1. Looked up from germline, CDR1 is SGHRS and CDR2 is YFSETQ. There are 15 residues in the CDR3. J gave up 5 bases and V 4 bases, and 8 bases lay outside the gene matches. CDR3 DNA: TGCGCCAGCAGCATGGGACAGGGGAGTCGGGAGACCCAGTACTTC. Translating it yields CASSMGQGSRETQYF.

V usage is TRBV6-6 and J usage is TRBJ2-3; D is uncertain. CDR1 and CDR2 from the germline V gene are MNHNY and SVGAGI (reference sequence). The CDR3 has 13 amino acids. V was shortened by 3 bases and J by 2 bases, with 6 bases between the two germline ends. CDR3 sequence reads: CASSYTDTDTQYF. CDR3 DNA: TGTGCCAGCAGTTATACCGACACAGATACGCAGTATTTT.

This chain links TRBV3-1 with TRBJ1-5, with TRBD1 matching over 8 bases. The CDR3 has 14 amino acids. V lost 4 bases, J lost 3 bases, and 2 bases stayed unmatched. The germline V gene encodes CDR1 LGHDT and CDR2 YNNKEL (reference sequence). Written as DNA, the CDR3 is TGTGCCAGCAGCCCGGACAGGGACAATCAGCCCCAGCATTTT. This sequence encodes CASSPDRDNQPQHF.

This clonotype was counted many times. V is TRBV7-3 and J is TRBJ2-1; 7 nucleotides align to TRBD1. Germline values: CDR1 SGHTA, CDR2 FQGTGA. The CDR3 is 13 amino acids. The junction had 1 base not matched to a gene; V was cut back by 2 bases and J by 6 bases. The CDR3 DNA is TGTGCCAGCAGCTTAGGGACAGTCAATGAGCAGTTCTTC. Its protein product is CASSLGTVNEQFF.

The chain links TRBV24-1 to TRBJ2-1; 10 nucleotides line up with TRBD2. The CDR3 contains 16 residues. V lost 3 bases, J lost 6 bases, and 7 bases stayed unmatched. Germline V gene data show CDR1 as KGHDR and CDR2 as SFDVKD. The DNA of the CDR3 is TGTGCCACCAGTGATAGAGCGGGAGGGAGACTCAATGAGCAGTTCTTC. Its protein is CATSDRAGGRLNEQFF.

The CDR3 loop is CASSYLGGPGANVLTF. Written as DNA, the CDR3 is TGTGCCAGCAGTTATCTAGGGGGCCCTGGGGCCAACGTCCTGACTTTC. The chain links TRBV6-2 or TRBV6-3 to TRBJ2-6; TRBD1 agrees at 7 bases. V was clipped by 3 bases and J by 2 bases; unmatched bases: 4. Germline assignment: CDR1 MNHEY and CDR2 SVGEGT. CDR3 length equals 16 residues.

The rearrangement uses TRBV6-2 or TRBV6-3 and TRBJ1-5, with D unclear. The CDR3 runs to 14 residues. With 6 bases removed from V and 1 base from J, the gap between germline ends came to 10 bases. Germline loops: CDR1 MNHEY, CDR2 SVGEGT. The CDR3 DNA reads TGTGCCAGCAGCCTAGTAGGAAGCAATCAGCCCCAGCATTTT. Protein product: CASSLVGSNQPQHF.

The sample holds many counts of this clonotype. The gene calls are TRBV7-2 and TRBJ2-1, with no clear D. The CDR3 totals 12 residues. Trimming removed 3 bases from V and 7 bases from J, with 7 bases in between. Germline CDR1 and CDR2: SGHTA and FQGNSA. The DNA for the CDR3 is TGTGCCAGCAGCTTCCTACTTAATGAGCAGTTCTTC. It encodes CASSFLLNEQFF.